This T cell receptor (beta chain) was identified in a study of Ad26.COV2.S vaccination and SARS-CoV-2 variants. Across the whole study: Ad26.COV2.S, an intramuscular injection, was given once or twice 56 days apart. Study results and caveats: Vaccine and placebo groups showed comparable non-spike TCR breadth. Participants in the vaccine arm had higher spike-specific TCR breadth; placebo recipients had lower. Analytic work on TCR breadth and depth might have understated the full extent of total T cell responses.

Comment on this clone: Its antigen is not identified.

The treatment denotes: around 19 received Ad26.COV2.S at low or high dose, single or two shots; roughly 5 received placebo; per-sample allocation not given. Samples analyzed were those drawn on day 63 after the first vaccine or placebo injection. The CDR3 is made up of 15 amino acids. Germline CDR1 is WSHSY and CDR2 is SAAADI. The germline V and J ends were trimmed by 4 bases and 0 bases, with 12 bases remaining between them. Clones were read by immunoSEQ multiplex PCR, and TCRdb kept only the in-frame ones, dropping some. The sample lists 440,000 or so clones, about 90% occurring once. This clonotype was sampled from a person aged 18-60 years who received the Ad26.COV2.S COVID-19 vaccine or a placebo. This specimen consisted of peripheral blood, obtained in a trial of Ad26.COV2.S vaccine versus placebo. V gene TRBV10-2 combines with J gene TRBJ1-2; D gene ambiguous. CDR3 sequence (DNA): TGCGCCAGCAGTGGCGCCAGGCCCGCTAACTATGGCTACACCTTC. This sequence encodes CASSGARPANYGYTF.